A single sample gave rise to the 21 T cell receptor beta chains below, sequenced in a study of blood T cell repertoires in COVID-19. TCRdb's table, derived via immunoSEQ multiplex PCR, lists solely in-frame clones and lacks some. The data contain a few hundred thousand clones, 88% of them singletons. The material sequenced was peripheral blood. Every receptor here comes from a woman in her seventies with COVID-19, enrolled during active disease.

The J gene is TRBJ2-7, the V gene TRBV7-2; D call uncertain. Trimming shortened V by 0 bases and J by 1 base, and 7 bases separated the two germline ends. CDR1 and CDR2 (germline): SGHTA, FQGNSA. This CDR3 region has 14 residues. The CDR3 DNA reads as TGTGCCAGCAGCTTAGCGGCCCTGTCCTACGAGCAGTACTTC. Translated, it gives CASSLAALSYEQYF.

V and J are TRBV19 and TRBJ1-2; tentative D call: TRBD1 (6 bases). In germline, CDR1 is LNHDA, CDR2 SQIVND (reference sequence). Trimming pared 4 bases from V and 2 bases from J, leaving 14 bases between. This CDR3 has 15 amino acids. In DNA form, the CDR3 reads TGTGCCAGTAGTACAGGACAGAATCTCAACTATGGCTACACCTTC. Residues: CASSTGQNLNYGYTF.

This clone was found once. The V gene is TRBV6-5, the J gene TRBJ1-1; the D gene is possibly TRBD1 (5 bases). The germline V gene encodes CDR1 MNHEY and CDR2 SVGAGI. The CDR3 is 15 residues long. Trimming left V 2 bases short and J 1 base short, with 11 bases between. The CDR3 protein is CASSYRQRPNTEAFF. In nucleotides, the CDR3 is TGTGCCAGCAGTTACCGACAGAGACCGAACACTGAAGCTTTCTTT.

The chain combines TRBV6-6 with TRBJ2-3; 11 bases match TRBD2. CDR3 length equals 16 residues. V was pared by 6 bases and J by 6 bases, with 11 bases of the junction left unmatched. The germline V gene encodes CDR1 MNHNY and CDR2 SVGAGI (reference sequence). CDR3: CASSPRLAGKGDTQYF. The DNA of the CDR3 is TGTGCCAGCAGCCCACGACTAGCGGGAAAAGGCGATACGCAGTATTTT.

The CDR3 spells CASTPEWGHEQYF. The CDR3 DNA follows: TGTGCCAGCACCCCAGAGTGGGGCCACGAGCAGTACTTC. This chain joins TRBV2 and TRBJ2-7; D may be TRBD1 (5 bases). CDR1 is SNHLY, CDR2 FYNNEI, per germline. CDR3 size: 13 residues. V lost 7 bases to trimming and J lost 5 bases, with 15 bases between them.

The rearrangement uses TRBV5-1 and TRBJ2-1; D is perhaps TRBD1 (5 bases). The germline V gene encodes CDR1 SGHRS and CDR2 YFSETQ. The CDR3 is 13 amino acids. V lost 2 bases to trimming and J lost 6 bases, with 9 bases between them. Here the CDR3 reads CASSLQAVNEQFF. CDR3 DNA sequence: TGCGCCAGCAGCTTACAGGCAGTCAATGAGCAGTTCTTC.

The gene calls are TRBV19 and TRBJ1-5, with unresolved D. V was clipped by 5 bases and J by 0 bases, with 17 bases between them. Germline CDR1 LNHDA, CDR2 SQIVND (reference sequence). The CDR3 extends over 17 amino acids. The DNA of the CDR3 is TGTGCCAGTAGTCTAGGTGGAGTTCAATATAGCAATCAGCCCCAGCATTTT. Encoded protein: CASSLGGVQYSNQPQHF.

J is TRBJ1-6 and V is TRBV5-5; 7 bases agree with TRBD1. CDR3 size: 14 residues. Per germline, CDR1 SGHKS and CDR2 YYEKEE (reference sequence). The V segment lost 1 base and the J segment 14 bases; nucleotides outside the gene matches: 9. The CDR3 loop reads CASSLPRGQGALHF. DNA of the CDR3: TGTGCCAGCAGCTTGCCTAGGGGGCAGGGAGCCCTCCACTTT.

The CDR3 sequence: CASSFRGTTEAFF. DNA of the CDR3: TGTGCCAGCAGTTTTCGGGGGACCACTGAAGCTTTCTTT. The chain combines TRBV28 with TRBJ1-1; weak D call: TRBD1 (5 bases). Germline loops: CDR1 MDHEN, CDR2 SYDVKM. V was cut by 3 bases and J by 4 bases, with 9 bases left in between. The CDR3 spans 13 residues.

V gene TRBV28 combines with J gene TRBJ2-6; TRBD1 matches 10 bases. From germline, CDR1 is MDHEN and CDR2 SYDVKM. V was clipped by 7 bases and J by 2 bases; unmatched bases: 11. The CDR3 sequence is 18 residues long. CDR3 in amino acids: CASNRRTGGSAGANVLTF. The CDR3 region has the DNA TGTGCCAGCAATCGAAGGACAGGGGGAAGTGCTGGGGCCAACGTCCTGACTTTC.

The CDR3 sequence is CASSQVTENQPQHF. CDR3 sequence (DNA): TGTGCCAGCAGCCAAGTCACAGAGAATCAGCCCCAGCATTTT. The chain recombines TRBV3-1 (or the pseudogene TRBV3-2) with TRBJ1-5; D is unresolved. CDR3 length: 14 residues. CDR1 LGHDT and CDR2 YNNKEL come from the germline V gene (reference sequence). The V gene lost 1 base and the J gene lost 4 bases, with 8 bases spanning the gap.

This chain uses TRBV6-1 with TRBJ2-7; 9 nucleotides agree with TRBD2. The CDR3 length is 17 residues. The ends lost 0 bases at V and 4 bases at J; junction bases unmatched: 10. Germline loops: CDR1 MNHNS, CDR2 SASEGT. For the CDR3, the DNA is TGTGCCAGCAGTGAAGCCCTCCTTAGCGGGAGTCTGTACGAGCAGTACTTC. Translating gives CASSEALLSGSLYEQYF.

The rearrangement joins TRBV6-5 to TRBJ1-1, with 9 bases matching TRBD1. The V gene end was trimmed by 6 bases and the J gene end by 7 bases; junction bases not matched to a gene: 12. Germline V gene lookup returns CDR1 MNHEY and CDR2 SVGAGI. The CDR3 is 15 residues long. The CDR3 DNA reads TGTGCCAGCAGAATCTCACAGGGGGCCCTAATTGAAGCTTTCTTT. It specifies CASRISQGALIEAFF.

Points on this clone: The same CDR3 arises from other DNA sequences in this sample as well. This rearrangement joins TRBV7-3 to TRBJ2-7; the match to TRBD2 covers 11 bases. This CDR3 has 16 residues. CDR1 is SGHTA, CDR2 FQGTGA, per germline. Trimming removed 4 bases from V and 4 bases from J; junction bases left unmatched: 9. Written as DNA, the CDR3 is TGTGCCAGCAGCTCGGAAGGGGGACTAGCGGCATACGAGCAGTACTTC. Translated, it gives CASSSEGGLAAYEQYF. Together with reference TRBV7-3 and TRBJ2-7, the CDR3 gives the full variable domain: GAGVSQTPSNKVTEKGKYVELRCDPISGHTALYWYRQSLGQGPEFLIYFQGTGAADDSGLPNDRFFAVRPEGSVSTLKIQRTERGDSAVYLCASSSEGGLAAYEQYFGPGTRLTVT.

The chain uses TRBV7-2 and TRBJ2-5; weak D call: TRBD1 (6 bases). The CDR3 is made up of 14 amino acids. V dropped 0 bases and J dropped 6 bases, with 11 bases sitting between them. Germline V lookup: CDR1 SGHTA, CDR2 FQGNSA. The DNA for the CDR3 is TGTGCCAGCAGCTTAGCAGAGGGACACCAGACCCAGTACTTC. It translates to CASSLAEGHQTQYF.

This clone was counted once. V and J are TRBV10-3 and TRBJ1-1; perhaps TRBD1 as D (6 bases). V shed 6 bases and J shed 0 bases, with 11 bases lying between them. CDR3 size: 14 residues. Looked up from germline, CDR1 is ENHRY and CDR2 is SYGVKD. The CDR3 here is CAIRERDMNTEAFF. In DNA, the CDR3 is TGTGCCATCAGGGAGAGGGACATGAACACTGAAGCTTTCTTT.

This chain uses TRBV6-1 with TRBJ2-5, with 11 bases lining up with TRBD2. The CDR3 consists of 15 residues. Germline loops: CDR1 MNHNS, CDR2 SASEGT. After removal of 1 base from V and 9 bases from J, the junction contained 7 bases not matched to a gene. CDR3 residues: CASSEGSSGRWPQYF. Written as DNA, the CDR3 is TGTGCCAGCAGTGAAGGATCTAGCGGGAGGTGGCCCCAGTACTTC.

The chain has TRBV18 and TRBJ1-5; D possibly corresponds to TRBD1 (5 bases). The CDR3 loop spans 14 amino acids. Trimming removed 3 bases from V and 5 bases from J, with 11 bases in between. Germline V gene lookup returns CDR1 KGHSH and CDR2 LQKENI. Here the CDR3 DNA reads TGTGCCAGCTCACCGGTCAGGGAAGATCAGCCCCAGCATTTT. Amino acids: CASSPVREDQPQHF.

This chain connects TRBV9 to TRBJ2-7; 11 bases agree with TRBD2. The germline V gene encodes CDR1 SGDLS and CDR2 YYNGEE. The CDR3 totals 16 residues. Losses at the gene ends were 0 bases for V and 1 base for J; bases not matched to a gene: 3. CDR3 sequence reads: CASSVDRLAGSYEQYF. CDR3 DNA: TGTGCCAGCAGCGTAGACAGACTAGCGGGATCCTACGAGCAGTACTTC.

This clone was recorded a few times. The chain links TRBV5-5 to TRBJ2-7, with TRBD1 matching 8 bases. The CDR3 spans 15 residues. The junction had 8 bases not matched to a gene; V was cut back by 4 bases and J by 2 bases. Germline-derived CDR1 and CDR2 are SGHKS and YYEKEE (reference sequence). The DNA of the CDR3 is TGTGCCAGCAGCATCGGACAGGGTATCCCCTACGAGCAGTACTTC. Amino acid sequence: CASSIGQGIPYEQYF.

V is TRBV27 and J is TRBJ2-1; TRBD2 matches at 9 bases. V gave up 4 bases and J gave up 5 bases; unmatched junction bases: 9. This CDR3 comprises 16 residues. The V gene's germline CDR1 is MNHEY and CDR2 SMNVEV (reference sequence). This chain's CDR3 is CASSYPGAGGNNEQFF. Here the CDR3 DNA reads TGTGCCAGCAGTTACCCCGGAGCGGGAGGTAACAATGAGCAGTTCTTC.